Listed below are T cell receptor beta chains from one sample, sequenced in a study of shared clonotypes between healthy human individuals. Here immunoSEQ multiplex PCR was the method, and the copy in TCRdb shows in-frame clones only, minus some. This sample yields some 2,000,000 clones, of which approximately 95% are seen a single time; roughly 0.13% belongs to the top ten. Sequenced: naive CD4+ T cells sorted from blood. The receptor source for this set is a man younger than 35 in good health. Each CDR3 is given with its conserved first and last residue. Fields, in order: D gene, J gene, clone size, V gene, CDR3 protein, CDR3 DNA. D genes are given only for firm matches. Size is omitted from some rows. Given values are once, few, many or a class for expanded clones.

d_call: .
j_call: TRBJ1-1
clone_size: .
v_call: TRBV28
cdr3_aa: CASSFLNRDTEAFF
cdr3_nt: TGTGCCAGCAGTTTCCTCAACAGGGATACTGAAGCTTTCTTT

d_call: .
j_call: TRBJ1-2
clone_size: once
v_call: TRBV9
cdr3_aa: CASSPPGTVNYGYTF
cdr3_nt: TGTGCCAGCAGCCCCCCGGGGACGGTGAACTATGGCTACACCTTC

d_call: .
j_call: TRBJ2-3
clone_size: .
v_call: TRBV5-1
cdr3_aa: CASSWGSTDTQYF
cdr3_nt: TGCGCCAGCAGCTGGGGGAGCACAGATACGCAGTATTTT

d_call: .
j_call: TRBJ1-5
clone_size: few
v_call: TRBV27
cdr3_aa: CATRRGTGNQPQHF
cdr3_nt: TGTGCCACCCGAAGGGGTACTGGCAATCAGCCCCAGCATTTT

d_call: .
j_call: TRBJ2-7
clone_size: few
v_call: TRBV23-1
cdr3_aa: CASSQSPLGQSSYEQYF
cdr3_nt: TGCGCCAGCAGTCAAAGCCCCTTGGGGCAGTCTTCCTACGAGCAGTACTTC

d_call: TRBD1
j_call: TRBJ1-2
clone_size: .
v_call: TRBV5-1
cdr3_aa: CASSLGGTVDGYTF
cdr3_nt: TGCGCCAGCAGCTTGGGAGGGACAGTTGATGGCTACACCTTC

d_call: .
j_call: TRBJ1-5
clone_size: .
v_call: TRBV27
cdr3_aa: CASRRNREDQPQHF
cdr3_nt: TGTGCCAGCAGACGAAACAGGGAAGATCAGCCCCAGCATTTT

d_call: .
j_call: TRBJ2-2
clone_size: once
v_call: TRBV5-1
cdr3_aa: CASSLGRENTGELFF
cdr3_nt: TGCGCCAGCAGCTTGGGCAGGGAGAACACCGGGGAGCTGTTTTTT

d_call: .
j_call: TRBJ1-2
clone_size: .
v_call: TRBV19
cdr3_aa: CATRSYDGYTF
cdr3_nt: TGTGCCACTAGGAGTTATGATGGCTACACCTTC

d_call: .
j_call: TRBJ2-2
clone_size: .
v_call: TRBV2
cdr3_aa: CASSSSGSPTGELFF
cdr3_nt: .

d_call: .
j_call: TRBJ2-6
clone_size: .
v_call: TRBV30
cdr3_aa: CAWSVGGSGANVLTF
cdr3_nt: TGTGCCTGGAGTGTAGGGGGCTCTGGGGCCAACGTCCTGACTTTC

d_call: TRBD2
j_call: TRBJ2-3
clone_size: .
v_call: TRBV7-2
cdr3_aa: CASSLGLAGLHDTQYF
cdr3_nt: TGTGCCAGCAGCTTAGGACTAGCGGGGTTACACGATACGCAGTATTTT

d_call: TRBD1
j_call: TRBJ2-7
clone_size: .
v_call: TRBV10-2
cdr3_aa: CASSELSGTGGYEQYF
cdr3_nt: TGCGCCAGCAGTGAGTTATCCGGGACAGGGGGCTACGAGCAGTACTTC

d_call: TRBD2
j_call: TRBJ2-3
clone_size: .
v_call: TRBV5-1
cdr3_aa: CASSGGDSTDTQYF
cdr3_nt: TGCGCCAGCAGCGGGGGGGACAGCACAGATACGCAGTATTTT

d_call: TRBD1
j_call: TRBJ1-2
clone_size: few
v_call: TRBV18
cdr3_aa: CASSLFPGQGYYGYTF
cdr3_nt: TGTGCCAGCTCGCTGTTTCCGGGACAGGGATACTATGGCTACACCTTC

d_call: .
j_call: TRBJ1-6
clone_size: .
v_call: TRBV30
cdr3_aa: CAWSAGTARSSYNSPLHF
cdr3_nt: TGTGCCTGGAGCGCCGGGACGGCTAGGAGCTCCTATAATTCACCCCTCCACTTT

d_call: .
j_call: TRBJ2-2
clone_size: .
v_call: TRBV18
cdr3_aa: CASSPSAGLELFF
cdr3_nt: TGTGCCAGCTCACCCTCGGCGGGGTTGGAGCTGTTTTTT

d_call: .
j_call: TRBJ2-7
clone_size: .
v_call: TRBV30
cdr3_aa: CAWSREISYEQYF
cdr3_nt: TGTGCCTGGTCTAGGGAGATCTCCTACGAGCAGTACTTC

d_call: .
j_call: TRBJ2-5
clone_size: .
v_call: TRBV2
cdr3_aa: CASSSWQKQETQYF
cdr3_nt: TGTGCCAGCAGTAGTTGGCAGAAACAAGAGACCCAGTACTTC

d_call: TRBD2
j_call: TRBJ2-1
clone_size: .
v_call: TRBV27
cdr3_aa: CASSSSGLAGVRNEQFF
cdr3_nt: TGTGCCAGCAGTTCCTCTGGACTAGCGGGGGTGAGAAATGAGCAGTTCTTC

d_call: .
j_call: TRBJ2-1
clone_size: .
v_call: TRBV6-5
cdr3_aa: CASSYGSGNNEQFF
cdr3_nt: TGTGCCAGCAGTTACGGAAGCGGTAACAATGAGCAGTTCTTC

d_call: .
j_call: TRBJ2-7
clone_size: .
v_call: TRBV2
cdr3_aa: CASSDSDHSYEQYF
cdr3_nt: TGTGCCAGCAGTGATTCGGACCATTCCTACGAGCAGTACTTC

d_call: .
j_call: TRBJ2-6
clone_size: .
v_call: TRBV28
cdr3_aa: CASSLWWAAGANVLTF
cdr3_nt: TGTGCCAGCAGTTTATGGTGGGCGGCTGGGGCCAACGTCCTGACTTTC

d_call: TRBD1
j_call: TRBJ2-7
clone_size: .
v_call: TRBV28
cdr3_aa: CASSRGGTGSSEQYF
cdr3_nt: TGTGCCAGCAGCCGAGGGGGGACAGGGTCGTCCGAGCAGTACTTC

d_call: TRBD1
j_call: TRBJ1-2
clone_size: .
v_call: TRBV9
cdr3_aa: CASSVAGSTGFYGYTF
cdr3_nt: TGTGCCAGCAGCGTAGCTGGCTCGACAGGGTTCTATGGCTACACCTTC

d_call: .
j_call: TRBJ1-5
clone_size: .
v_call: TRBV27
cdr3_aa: CASSLGGEPQHF
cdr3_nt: TGTGCCAGCAGTTTAGGTGGGGAGCCCCAGCATTTT

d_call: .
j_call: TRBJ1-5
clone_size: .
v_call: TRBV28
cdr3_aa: CASSLGGADSNQPQHF
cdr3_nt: TGTGCCAGCAGTTTAGGCGGGGCCGATAGCAATCAGCCCCAGCATTTT

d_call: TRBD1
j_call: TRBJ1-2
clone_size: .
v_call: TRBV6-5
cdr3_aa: CASSPTGGYGYTF
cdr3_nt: TGTGCCAGCAGCCCGACAGGGGGCTATGGCTACACCTTC

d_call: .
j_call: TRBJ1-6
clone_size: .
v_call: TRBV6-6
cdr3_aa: CASSYPPDNSPLHF
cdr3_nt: TGTGCCAGCAGTTATCCCCCAGATAATTCACCCCTCCACTTT

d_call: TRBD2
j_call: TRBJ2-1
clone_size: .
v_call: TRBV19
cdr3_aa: CASKREGRGNEQFF
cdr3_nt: TGTGCCAGTAAGCGGGAGGGCCGGGGGAATGAGCAGTTCTTC

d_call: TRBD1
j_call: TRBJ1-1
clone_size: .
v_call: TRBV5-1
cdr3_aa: CASSFMGQGNTEAFF
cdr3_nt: TGCGCCAGCAGCTTCATGGGACAGGGAAACACTGAAGCTTTCTTT

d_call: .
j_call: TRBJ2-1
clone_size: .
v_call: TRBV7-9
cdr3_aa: CASSRDVGSYNEQFF
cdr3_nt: TGTGCCAGCAGCCGCGATGTCGGCTCCTACAATGAGCAGTTCTTC

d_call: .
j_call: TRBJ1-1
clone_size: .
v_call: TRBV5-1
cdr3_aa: CASSLVRSMNTEAFF
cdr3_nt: TGCGCCAGCAGCTTGGTACGGTCCATGAACACTGAAGCTTTCTTT

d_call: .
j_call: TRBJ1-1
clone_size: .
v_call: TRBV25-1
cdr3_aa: CASSEEGPNTEAFF
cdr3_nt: TGTGCCAGCAGTGAAGAGGGGCCAAACACTGAAGCTTTCTTT

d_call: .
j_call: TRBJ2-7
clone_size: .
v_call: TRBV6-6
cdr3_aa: CASSTGYAYEQYF
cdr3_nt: TGTGCCAGCAGCACAGGGTACGCCTACGAGCAGTACTTC